The clone carrying this T cell receptor beta chain was counted between two and nine times. Its cognate antigen is unknown. Amplification used 60 Vbeta primers and 13 Jbeta primers. Profiling relied on immunoSEQ multiplex PCR, and the TCRdb table lists in-frame clones only, not all of them. The repertoire has around 250,000 clones, 81% of them found once; the top ten carry about 7.5%. The sample comes from a study of cytomegalovirus exposure and HLA in healthy donors. As for the study in general: Early released data comprised approximately 85 million unique TCRs from HLA-typed donors.

General study results and limits: Later, TCR association rates were found to vary by HLA locus, highest for DRB1 and lowest for HLA-C.

What was sequenced was PBMCs. This TCR came from a woman aged 55-70 years in good health and CMV-seropositive.

CDR3 coding DNA: TGTGCCAGCAGCTTAGAGGGGACTAGCGGGCTCCGGGGGACCCAGTACTTC. Residues: CASSLEGTSGLRGTQYF. V is TRBV11-2 and J is TRBJ2-5, with 12 bases identical to TRBD2. The CDR3 runs 17 residues. Per germline, CDR1 SGHAT and CDR2 FQNNGV. V trimming: 0 bases; J trimming: 7 bases; junction bases outside the gene matches: 9.